This is a list of T cell receptor beta chains from one sample in a study of T cell changes during pregnancy in multiple sclerosis. This table comes from immunoSEQ multiplex PCR, and its TCRdb copy is limited to in-frame clones, with some not included. The sample contains around 57,000 clones, around 91% of which appear only once. Sequenced here: peripheral blood, sampled after pregnancy. The receptor source for this set is a female donor in good health, enrolled as a control in a pregnancy study. CDR3s include the opening cysteine and the closing phenylalanine or tryptophan. The D gene is left open where the match is weak. Not all rows give a size; the values are once, few, many and, for expanded clones, a class.

D: .; V: TRBV7-8; J: TRBJ1-3; size: .; CDR3: CASSLRSRAGNTIYF; DNA: TGTGCCAGCAGCTTACGGTCCAGGGCCGGAAACACCATATATTTT
D: TRBD1; V: TRBV5-1; J: TRBJ1-1; size: .; CDR3: CASGTGEGHTEAFF; DNA: TGCGCCAGCGGGACAGGGGAAGGGCACACTGAAGCTTTCTTT
D: TRBD1; V: TRBV6-5; J: TRBJ1-1; size: .; CDR3: CASSRGQGFTEAFF; DNA: TGTGCCAGCAGTAGGGGACAGGGATTCACTGAAGCTTTCTTT
D: .; V: TRBV7-2; J: TRBJ1-3; size: .; CDR3: CASSLWPYRVGNTIYF; DNA: TGTGCCAGCAGCTTATGGCCCTACAGGGTTGGAAACACCATATATTTT
D: .; V: TRBV7-2; J: TRBJ1-3; size: .; CDR3: CASSLDTRSGNTIYF; DNA: TGTGCCAGCAGCTTAGATACTCGCTCTGGAAACACCATATATTTT
D: .; V: TRBV30; J: TRBJ1-2; size: .; CDR3: CAWMRDRSYGYTF; DNA: TGTGCCTGGATGAGGGATCGTAGCTATGGCTACACCTTC
D: .; V: TRBV27; J: TRBJ1-1; size: .; CDR3: CASSLTQPNTEAFF; DNA: TGTGCCAGCAGTTTAACACAGCCGAACACTGAAGCTTTCTTT
D: TRBD1; V: TRBV13; J: TRBJ1-1; size: few; CDR3: CASSPGQGKLNTEAFF; DNA: TGTGCCAGCAGCCCTGGACAGGGCAAGTTGAACACTGAAGCTTTCTTT
D: TRBD1; V: TRBV29-1; J: TRBJ2-3; size: .; CDR3: CSVEGQGAPDTQYF; DNA: TGCAGCGTTGAAGGACAGGGGGCTCCAGATACGCAGTATTTT
D: .; V: TRBV5-1; J: TRBJ2-3; size: .; CDR3: CASSFNMDTQYF; DNA: TGCGCCAGCAGCTTTAACATGGATACGCAGTATTTT
D: .; V: TRBV9; J: TRBJ2-6; size: .; CDR3: CASSPRMGAEGANVLTF; DNA: TGTGCCAGCAGCCCCCGGATGGGGGCTGAGGGGGCCAACGTCCTGACTTTC
D: .; V: TRBV18; J: TRBJ2-5; size: .; CDR3: CASSLGVQETQYF; DNA: TGTGCCAGCTCACTCGGGGTACAAGAGACCCAGTACTTC
D: .; V: TRBV21-1; J: TRBJ1-1; size: .; CDR3: CASSKFGGVSTEAFF; DNA: TGTGCCAGCAGCAAATTTGGAGGGGTGAGCACTGAAGCTTTCTTT
D: TRBD1; V: TRBV11-1; J: TRBJ1-6; size: few; CDR3: CASSLQGESPLHF; DNA: TGTGCCAGCAGCTTACAGGGGGAGTCACCCCTCCACTTT
D: TRBD2; V: TRBV7-9; J: TRBJ2-7; size: .; CDR3: CASRPSSGGTQQYF; DNA: TGTGCCAGCAGACCCTCTAGCGGGGGCACTCAGCAGTACTTC
D: .; V: TRBV19; J: TRBJ2-1; size: .; CDR3: CASSIGQGRVEQFF; DNA: TGTGCCAGTAGTATAGGTCAGGGTAGAGTGGAGCAGTTCTTC
D: TRBD1; V: TRBV6-6; J: TRBJ1-1; size: .; CDR3: CASSDGTGNTEAFF; DNA: TGTGCCAGCAGTGACGGGACAGGGAACACTGAAGCTTTCTTT
D: .; V: TRBV4-2; J: TRBJ2-7; size: .; CDR3: CASSQSTGTADEQYF; DNA: TGTGCCAGCAGCCAGTCGACAGGGACTGCCGACGAGCAGTACTTC
D: .; V: TRBV19; J: TRBJ1-2; size: .; CDR3: CASTPRLEDYGYTF; DNA: TGTGCCAGTACCCCCAGGTTGGAGGACTATGGCTACACCTTC
D: TRBD2; V: TRBV12-5; J: TRBJ2-1; size: once; CDR3: CASGLRGLAGEQFF; DNA: TGTGCTAGTGGTTTGCGGGGACTAGCGGGAGAGCAGTTCTTC
D: .; V: TRBV11-2; J: TRBJ1-2; size: .; CDR3: CASSLVGSGTNYGYTF; DNA: TGTGCCAGCAGCTTAGTCGGGTCAGGGACTAACTATGGCTACACCTTC
D: TRBD1; V: TRBV7-8; J: TRBJ1-1; size: once; CDR3: CASSSGQGRTNTEAFF; DNA: TGTGCCAGCAGCTCCGGACAGGGGCGGACGAACACTGAAGCTTTCTTT
D: TRBD1; V: TRBV5-1; J: TRBJ1-2; size: .; CDR3: CASSFDRDYGYTF; DNA: TGCGCCAGCAGCTTTGACAGGGACTATGGCTACACCTTC
D: TRBD2; V: TRBV6-1; J: TRBJ2-1; size: .; CDR3: CASSDSGTSGYNEQFF; DNA: TGTGCCAGCAGTGATTCCGGGACTAGCGGTTACAATGAGCAGTTCTTC
D: TRBD2; V: TRBV2; J: TRBJ2-7; size: .; CDR3: CASSEALHTSATYEQYF; DNA: TGTGCCAGCAGTGAAGCGCTTCACACTAGCGCTACCTACGAGCAGTACTTC
D: TRBD2; V: TRBV11-2; J: TRBJ2-5; size: .; CDR3: CASSSPSGGVETQYF; DNA: TGTGCCAGCAGCTCACCGAGCGGGGGGGTTGAGACCCAGTACTTC
D: .; V: TRBV21-1; J: TRBJ1-5; size: .; CDR3: CASPTGADQPQHF; DNA: TGTGCCAGCCCCACAGGGGCCGATCAGCCCCAGCATTTT
D: TRBD1; V: TRBV7-2; J: TRBJ1-4; size: once; CDR3: CASSLDPTGRKLFF; DNA: TGTGCCAGCAGCTTAGACCCGACAGGGAGAAAACTGTTTTTT
D: .; V: TRBV11-1; J: TRBJ1-1; size: .; CDR3: CASSFQGGGTEAFF; DNA: TGTGCCAGCAGCTTCCAGGGAGGAGGGACTGAAGCTTTCTTT
D: TRBD1; V: TRBV4-2; J: TRBJ1-1; size: .; CDR3: CASSQGTGIIAFF; DNA: TGTGCCAGCAGCCAAGGGACAGGGATAATCGCTTTCTTT
D: .; V: TRBV19; J: TRBJ1-5; size: .; CDR3: CASSMQGPNSNQPQHF; DNA: TGTGCCAGTAGTATGCAGGGGCCTAATAGCAATCAGCCCCAGCATTTT
D: TRBD1; V: TRBV5-4; J: TRBJ1-4; size: .; CDR3: CASSLVRDRGNEKLFF; DNA: TGTGCCAGCAGCTTGGTCCGGGACAGGGGAAATGAAAAACTGTTTTTT
D: .; V: TRBV18; J: TRBJ1-5; size: few; CDR3: CASSPGRERPQHF; DNA: TGTGCCAGCTCACCGGGTCGGGAGAGGCCCCAGCATTTT
D: .; V: TRBV2; J: TRBJ1-4; size: .; CDR3: CANGLDRTNEKLFF; DNA: TGTGCCAATGGCTTGGACAGAACTAATGAAAAACTGTTTTTT
D: TRBD1; V: TRBV10-3; J: TRBJ2-3; size: .; CDR3: CAIKGDRVTDTQYF; DNA: TGTGCCATCAAGGGGGACAGGGTCACAGATACGCAGTATTTT
D: .; V: TRBV19; J: TRBJ1-2; size: once; CDR3: CASSISGVNYGYTF; DNA: TGTGCCAGTAGTATATCAGGGGTAAACTATGGCTACACCTTC
D: TRBD1; V: TRBV2; J: TRBJ2-3; size: .; CDR3: CASNLDRVRTDTQYF; DNA: TGTGCCAGCAACCTAGACAGGGTTCGCACAGATACGCAGTATTTT
D: .; V: TRBV6-5; J: TRBJ2-2; size: .; CDR3: CASSFGWGGGELFF; DNA: TGTGCCAGCAGTTTCGGATGGGGCGGCGGGGAGCTGTTTTTT
D: .; V: TRBV7-9; J: TRBJ2-7; size: .; CDR3: CASSPTNYEQYF; DNA: TGTGCCAGCAGCCCTACCAACTACGAGCAGTACTTC
D: .; V: TRBV7-2; J: TRBJ2-5; size: .; CDR3: CASSQNTGQETQYF; DNA: TGTGCCAGCAGTCAAAATACAGGGCAGGAGACCCAGTACTTC
D: .; V: TRBV7-2; J: TRBJ1-1; size: .; CDR3: CASSLSLNTEAFF; DNA: TGTGCCAGCAGCTTATCATTGAACACTGAAGCTTTCTTT
D: TRBD2; V: TRBV2; J: TRBJ2-3; size: .; CDR3: CASSEGAGGTDTQYF; DNA: TGTGCCAGCAGTGAGGGGGCGGGGGGGACAGATACGCAGTATTTT
D: .; V: TRBV5-1; J: TRBJ2-5; size: once; CDR3: CASSLRGQGETQYF; DNA: TGCGCCAGCAGCTTAAGGGGACAAGGAGAGACCCAGTACTTC
D: .; V: TRBV11-2; J: TRBJ2-1; size: .; CDR3: CASRPTGFEQFF; DNA: TGTGCCAGCAGACCCACAGGGTTTGAGCAGTTCTTC
D: .; V: TRBV9; J: TRBJ1-4; size: .; CDR3: CASSPDGRGEKLFF; DNA: TGTGCCAGCAGTCCCGACGGGAGGGGAGAAAAACTGTTTTTT
D: .; V: TRBV7-2; J: TRBJ1-3; size: .; CDR3: CASSQRVGNRDSGNTIYF; DNA: TGTGCCAGCAGCCAAAGGGTCGGAAACAGGGACTCTGGAAACACCATATATTTT
D: .; V: TRBV7-9; J: TRBJ1-3; size: once; CDR3: CASSLDGQISGNTIYF; DNA: TGTGCCAGCAGCTTAGACGGACAGATCTCTGGAAACACCATATATTTT
D: .; V: TRBV12-5; J: TRBJ1-1; size: once; CDR3: CASGLVLGTSSEAFF; DNA: TGTGCTAGTGGTTTGGTACTAGGGACATCCTCTGAAGCTTTCTTT
D: .; V: TRBV6-1; J: TRBJ1-6; size: .; CDR3: CASSVSRSSYNSPLHF; DNA: TGTGCCAGCAGTGTTTCGAGGAGCTCCTATAATTCACCCCTCCACTTT